This TCR beta chain came from a study of blood T cell repertoires in COVID-19. In the source study's methods: Scientists estimated how many nucleated cells there were by amplifying reference gene primers. The method was immunoSEQ multiplex PCR; TCRdb's version includes in-frame clones alone and lacks a portion of them. That table gives V, J and clone size, and the DNA gave D and trimming. Of 250,000 to 300,000 clones in the sample, roughly 89% were seen once. CDR1 MNHEY and CDR2 SVGAGI come from the germline V gene. J was trimmed by 4 bases and V by 2 bases; bases with no gene match: 4. The CDR3 covers 14 residues.

The sequencing input was peripheral blood. V gene TRBV6-5 combines with J gene TRBJ1-2; 7 nucleotides line up with TRBD1. This clonotype originated in a woman in her thirties or forties who had recovered from COVID-19. Here the CDR3 DNA reads TGTGCCAGCAGTTACGCAACAGGGGCCTATGGCTACACCTTC. Its protein product is CASSYATGAYGYTF.